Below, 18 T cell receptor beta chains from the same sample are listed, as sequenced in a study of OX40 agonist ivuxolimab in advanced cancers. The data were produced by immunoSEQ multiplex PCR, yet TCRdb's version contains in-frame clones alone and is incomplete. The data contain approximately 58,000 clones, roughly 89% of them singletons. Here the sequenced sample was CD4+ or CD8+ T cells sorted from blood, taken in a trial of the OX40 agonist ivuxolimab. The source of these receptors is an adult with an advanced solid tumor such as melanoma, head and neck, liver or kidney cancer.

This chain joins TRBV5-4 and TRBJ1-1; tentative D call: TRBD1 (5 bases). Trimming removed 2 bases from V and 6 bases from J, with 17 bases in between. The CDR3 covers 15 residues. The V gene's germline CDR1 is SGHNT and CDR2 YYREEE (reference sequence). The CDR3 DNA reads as TGTGCCAGCAGCTTCGTTGCAGGGCGGGTTTCTGAAGCTTTCTTT. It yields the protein CASSFVAGRVSEAFF.

The CDR3 region has the DNA TGTGCCAGCAGCTTGATTAGCGGCAGCTCCTACAATGAGCAGTTCTTC. Its translation: CASSLISGSSYNEQFF. The chain couples TRBV5-4 to TRBJ2-1; a possible D gene is TRBD2 (6 bases). Between the trimmed V and J ends, which lost 1 base and 0 bases, there was a span of 11 bases. Germline values: CDR1 SGHNT, CDR2 YYREEE (reference sequence). CDR3 length: 16 amino acids.

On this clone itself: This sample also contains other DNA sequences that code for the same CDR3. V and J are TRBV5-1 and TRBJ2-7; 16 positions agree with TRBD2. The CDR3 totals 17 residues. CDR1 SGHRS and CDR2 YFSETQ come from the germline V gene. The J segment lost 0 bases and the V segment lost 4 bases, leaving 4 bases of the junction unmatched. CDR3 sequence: CASSPGLAGGLSYEQYF. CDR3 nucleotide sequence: TGCGCCAGCAGCCCGGGACTAGCGGGAGGGCTCTCCTACGAGCAGTACTTC.

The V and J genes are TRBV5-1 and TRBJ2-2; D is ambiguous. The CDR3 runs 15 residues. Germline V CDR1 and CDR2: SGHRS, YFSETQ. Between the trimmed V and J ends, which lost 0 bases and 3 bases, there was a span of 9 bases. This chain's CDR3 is CASSLAGRDTGELFF. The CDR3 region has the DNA TGCGCCAGCAGCTTGGCAGGACGAGACACCGGGGAGCTGTTTTTT.

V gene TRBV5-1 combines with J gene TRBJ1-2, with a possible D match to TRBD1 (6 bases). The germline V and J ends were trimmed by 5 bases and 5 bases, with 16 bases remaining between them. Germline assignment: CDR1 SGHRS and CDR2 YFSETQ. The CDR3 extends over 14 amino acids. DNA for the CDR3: TGCGCCAGCAGACCCCAAACAGGGCTATATGGCTACACCTTC. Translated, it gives CASRPQTGLYGYTF.

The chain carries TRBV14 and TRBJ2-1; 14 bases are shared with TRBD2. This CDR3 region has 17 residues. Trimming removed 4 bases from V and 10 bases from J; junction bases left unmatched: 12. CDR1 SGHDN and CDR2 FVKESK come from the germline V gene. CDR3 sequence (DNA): TGTGCCAGCAGCCTTCCCCCGGGACTAGCGGGGGATGGGGAGCAGTTCTTC. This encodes CASSLPPGLAGDGEQFF.

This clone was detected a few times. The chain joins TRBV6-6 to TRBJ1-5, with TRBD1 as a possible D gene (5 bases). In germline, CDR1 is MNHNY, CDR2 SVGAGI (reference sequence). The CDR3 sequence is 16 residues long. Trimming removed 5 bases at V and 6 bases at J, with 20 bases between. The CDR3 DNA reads TGTGCCAGCAGTAGGGGTACCGCGGGGGTCCGTCAGCCCCAGCATTTT. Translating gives CASSRGTAGVRQPQHF.

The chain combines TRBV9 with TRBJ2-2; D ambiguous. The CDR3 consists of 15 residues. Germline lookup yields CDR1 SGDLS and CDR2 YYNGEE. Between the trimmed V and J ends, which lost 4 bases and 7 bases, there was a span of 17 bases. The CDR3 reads CASSSSPRPGGELFF. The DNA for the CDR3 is TGTGCCAGCAGCTCCTCCCCTCGACCGGGCGGGGAGCTGTTTTTT.

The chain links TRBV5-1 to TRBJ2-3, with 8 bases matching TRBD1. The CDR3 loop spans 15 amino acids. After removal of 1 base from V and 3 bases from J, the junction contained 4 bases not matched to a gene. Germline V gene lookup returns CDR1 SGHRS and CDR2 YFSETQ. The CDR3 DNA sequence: TGCGCCAGCAGCTTGCCCAGGGGGCGGACAGATACGCAGTATTTT. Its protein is CASSLPRGRTDTQYF.

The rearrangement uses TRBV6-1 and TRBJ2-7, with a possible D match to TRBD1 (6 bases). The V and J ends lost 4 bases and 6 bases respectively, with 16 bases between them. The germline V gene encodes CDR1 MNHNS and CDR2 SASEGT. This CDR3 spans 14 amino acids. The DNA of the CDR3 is TGTGCCAGCAGTGGCCGGGACATCCCTCTCGAGCAGTACTTC. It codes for CASSGRDIPLEQYF.

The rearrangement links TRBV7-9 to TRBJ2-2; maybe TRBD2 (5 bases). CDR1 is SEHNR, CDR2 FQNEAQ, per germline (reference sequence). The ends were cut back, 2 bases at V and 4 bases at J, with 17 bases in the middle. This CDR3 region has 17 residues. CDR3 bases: TGTGCCAGCAGCTTAAGGTGGGAGACCGAGGGCACCGGGGAGCTGTTTTTT. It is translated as CASSLRWETEGTGELFF. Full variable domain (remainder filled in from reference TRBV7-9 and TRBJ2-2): DTGVSQNPRHKITKRGQNVTFRCDPISEHNRLYWYRQTLGQGPEFLTYFQNEAQLEKSRLLSDRFSAERPKGSFSTLEIQRTEQGDSAMYLCASSLRWETEGTGELFFGEGSRLTVL.

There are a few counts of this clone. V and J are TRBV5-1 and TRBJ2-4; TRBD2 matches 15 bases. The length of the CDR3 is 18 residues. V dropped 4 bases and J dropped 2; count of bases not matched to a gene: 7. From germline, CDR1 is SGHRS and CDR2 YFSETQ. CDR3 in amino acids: CASSLTGLAGGSKNIQYF. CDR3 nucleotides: TGCGCCAGCAGCCTGACCGGACTAGCGGGAGGGTCCAAAAACATTCAGTACTTC.

CDR3 in DNA: TGTGCCAGCACCCACGCGATACGCCTCAATGGCTACACCTTC. As protein: CASTHAIRLNGYTF. The chain is built from TRBV28 and TRBJ1-2; D unclear. Germline V gene lookup returns CDR1 MDHEN and CDR2 SYDVKM. The CDR3 contains 14 residues. Trimming left V 7 bases short and J 6 bases short, with 18 bases between.

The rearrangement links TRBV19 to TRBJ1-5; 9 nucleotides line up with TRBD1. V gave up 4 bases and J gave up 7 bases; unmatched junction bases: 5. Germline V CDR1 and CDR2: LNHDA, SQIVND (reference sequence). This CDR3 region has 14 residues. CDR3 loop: CASSTSTGGQPQHF. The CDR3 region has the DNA TGTGCCAGTAGTACCAGCACAGGGGGCCAGCCCCAGCATTTT. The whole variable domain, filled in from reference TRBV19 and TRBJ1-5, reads DGGITQSPKYLFRKEGQNVTLSCEQNLNHDAMYWYRQDPGQGLRLIYYSQIVNDFQKGDIAEGYSVSREKKESFPLTVTSAQKNPTAFYLCASSTSTGGQPQHFGDGTRLSIL.

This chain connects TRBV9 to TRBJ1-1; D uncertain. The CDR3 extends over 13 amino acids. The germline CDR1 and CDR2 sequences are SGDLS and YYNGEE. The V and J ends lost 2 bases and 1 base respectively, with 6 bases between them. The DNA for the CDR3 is TGTGCCAGCAGCGTCGGTGAGAACACTGAAGCTTTCTTT. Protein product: CASSVGENTEAFF. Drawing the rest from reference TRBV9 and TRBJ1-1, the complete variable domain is DSGVTQTPKHLITATGQRVTLRCSPRSGDLSVYWYQQSLDQGLQFLIQYYNGEERAKGNILERFSAQQFPDLHSELNLSSLELGDSALYFCASSVGENTEAFFGQGTRLTVV.

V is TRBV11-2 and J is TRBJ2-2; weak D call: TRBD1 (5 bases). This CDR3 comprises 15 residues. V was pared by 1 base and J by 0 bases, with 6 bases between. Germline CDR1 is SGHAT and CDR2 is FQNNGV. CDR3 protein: CASSLAGPNTGELFF. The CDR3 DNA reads TGTGCCAGCAGCTTAGCAGGGCCGAACACCGGGGAGCTGTTTTTT.

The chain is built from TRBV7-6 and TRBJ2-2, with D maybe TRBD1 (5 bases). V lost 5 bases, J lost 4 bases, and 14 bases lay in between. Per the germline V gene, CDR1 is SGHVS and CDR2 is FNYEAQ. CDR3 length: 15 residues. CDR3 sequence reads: CASSPRTSVTGELFF. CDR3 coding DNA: TGTGCCAGCAGCCCCCGGACAAGTGTCACCGGGGAGCTGTTTTTT. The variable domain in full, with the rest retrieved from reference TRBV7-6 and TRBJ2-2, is GAGVSQSPRYKVTKRGQDVALRCDPISGHVSLYWYRQALGQGPEFLTYFNYEAQQDKSGLPNDRFSAERPEGSISTLTIQRTEQRDSAMYRCASSPRTSVTGELFFGEGSRLTVL.

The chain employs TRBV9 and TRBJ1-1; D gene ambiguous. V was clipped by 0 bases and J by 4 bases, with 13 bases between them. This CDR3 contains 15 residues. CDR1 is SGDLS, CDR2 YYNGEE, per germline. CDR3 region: CASSVGVEPSTEAFF. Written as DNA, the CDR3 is TGTGCCAGCAGCGTAGGGGTAGAGCCGAGCACTGAAGCTTTCTTT.